These 4 T cell receptor beta chains came from one sample sequenced in a study of beta chain features in type 1 diabetes. The authors reverse transcribed all of the isolated RNA, so sequencing captured expressed TCRB transcripts. The table came from immunoSEQ multiplex PCR; TCRdb's copy has only in-frame clones and leaves some out. The data hold 300,000 or so clones, with 7.5% to 9% observed a single time. The sequenced material came from central memory CD4+ T cells from blood. All receptors derive from a young woman in good health.

The V gene is TRBV7-2, the J gene TRBJ2-5, with TRBD2 matching 12 bases. Germline values: CDR1 SGHTA, CDR2 FQGNSA. After removal of 4 bases from V and 5 bases from J, the junction contained 5 bases not matched to a gene. The CDR3 has 15 amino acids. In nucleotides, the CDR3 is TGTGCCAGCAGCTCTCGACTAGCGGGAGACGAGACCCAGTACTTC. Protein: CASSSRLAGDETQYF.

This clone was seen a few times. V gene TRBV6-5 combines with J gene TRBJ2-3; D gene uncertain. The CDR3 totals 12 residues. Trimming removed 6 bases from V and 4 bases from J, with 8 bases in between. Germline V gene sequence: CDR1 MNHEY, CDR2 SVGAGI. This CDR3 reads CASRGSADTQYF. The CDR3 DNA is TGTGCCAGCAGAGGCTCTGCAGATACGCAGTATTTT.

This clone was found a few times. The chain joins TRBV4-2 to TRBJ1-1, with TRBD1 as a possible D gene (5 bases). The V gene's germline CDR1 is LGHNA and CDR2 YNFKEQ. V lost 0 bases and J 5 bases, leaving 13 bases between the germline ends. The CDR3 contains 15 residues. The CDR3 sequence: CASSQDQGERTEAFF. The CDR3 nucleotides are TGTGCCAGCAGCCAAGATCAGGGAGAGCGGACTGAAGCTTTCTTT.

This clone was counted only a few times. One end of the junction does not line up with germline, which may come from a read error. The CDR3 region has the DNA TGTGCCAGCAGCTTAGGCAGGGCGACCCACTTC. It yields the protein CASSLGRATHF. V and J are TRBV7-2 and TRBJ2-7, with D perhaps matching TRBD1 (5 bases). This CDR3 comprises 11 residues. In germline, CDR1 is SGHTA, CDR2 FQGNSA.